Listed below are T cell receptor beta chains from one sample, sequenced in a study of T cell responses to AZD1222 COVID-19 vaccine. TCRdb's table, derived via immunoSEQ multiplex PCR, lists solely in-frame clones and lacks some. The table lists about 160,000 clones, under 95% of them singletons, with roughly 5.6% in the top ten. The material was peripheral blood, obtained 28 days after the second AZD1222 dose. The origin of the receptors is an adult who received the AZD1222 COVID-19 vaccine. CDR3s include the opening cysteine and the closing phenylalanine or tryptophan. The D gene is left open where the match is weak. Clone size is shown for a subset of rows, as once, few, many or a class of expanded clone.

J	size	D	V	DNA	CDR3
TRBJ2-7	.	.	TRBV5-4	TGTGCCAGCAGCGGGGGCCACGAGCAGTACTTC	CASSGGHEQYF
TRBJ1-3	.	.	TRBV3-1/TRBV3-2	TGTGCCAGCAGCCCTGACACTGGCTCTGGAAACACCATATATTTT	CASSPDTGSGNTIYF
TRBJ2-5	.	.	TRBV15	TGTGCCACCAGCACCCCGCCCGGGACCCAGTACTTC	CATSTPPGTQYF
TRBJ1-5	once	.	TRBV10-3	TGTGCCATCAGTGAGTCGGGTGGCCAGCCCCAGCATTTT	CAISESGGQPQHF
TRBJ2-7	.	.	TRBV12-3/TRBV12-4	TGTGCCAGCAGTAGCGGCTACGAGCAGTACTTC	CASSSGYEQYF
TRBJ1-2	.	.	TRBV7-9	TGTGCCAGCAGCAACTCCTATGGCTACACCTTC	CASSNSYGYTF
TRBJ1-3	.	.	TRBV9	TGTGCCAGCAGCCCTTCAGCCATCTCTGGAAACACCATATATTTT	CASSPSAISGNTIYF
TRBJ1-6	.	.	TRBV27	TGTGCCAGCCGTTACAGGACCCTTGATAATTCACCCCTCCACTTT	CASRYRTLDNSPLHF
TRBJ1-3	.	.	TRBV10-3	TGTGCCATCACCCAGCAACCGAACTCTGGAAACACCATATATTTT	CAITQQPNSGNTIYF
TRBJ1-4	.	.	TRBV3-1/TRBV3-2	TGTGCCAGCAGCCAAGGGCAGGGGACGGCAACTAATGAAAAACTGTTTTTT	CASSQGQGTATNEKLFF
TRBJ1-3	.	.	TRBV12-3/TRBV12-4	TGTGCCAGCAGTTATGGAGCTGGAAACACCATATATTTT	CASSYGAGNTIYF
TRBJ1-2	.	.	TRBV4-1	TGCGCCAGCAGCCCATATGGGGGTGATAACTATGGCTACACCTTC	CASSPYGGDNYGYTF
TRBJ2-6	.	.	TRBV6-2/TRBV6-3	TGTGCCAGCAGTGAGGACAGCTCTGGGGCCAACGTCCTGACTTTC	CASSEDSSGANVLTF
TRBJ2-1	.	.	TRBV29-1	TGCAGCGCCAGACAGGTAGCCAATGAGCAGTTCTTC	CSARQVANEQFF
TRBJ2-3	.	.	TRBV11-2	TGTGCCAGCAGCTTAGAGTACAGGGTATTGTCGGGCACAGATACGCAGTATTTT	CASSLEYRVLSGTDTQYF
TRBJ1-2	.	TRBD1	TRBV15	TGTGCCACCAGCATGACAGGGGACTATGGCTACACCTTC	CATSMTGDYGYTF
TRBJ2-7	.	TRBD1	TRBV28	TGTGCCAGCAGCCCGGGTCGACAGGGCCCCTACGAGCAGTACTTC	CASSPGRQGPYEQYF